This T cell receptor (beta chain) was sequenced for a study of CD8 T cells in ankylosing spondylitis. This clonotype occurred many times. Trimming pared 2 bases from V and 6 bases from J, leaving 5 bases between. This CDR3 has 11 residues. Germline CDR1 and CDR2: SGHKS and YYEKEE (reference sequence). Each CDR3 protein gets one entry after TCRdb re-called the 5' RACE reads with MiXCR. Of 150,000 or so distinct CDR3 sequences listed, 9.5% to 13% are singletons. The sequenced sample consisted of blood, either unsorted or a sorted T cell fraction (not recorded which). The sequence was obtained from a male donor with ankylosing spondylitis or in good health (not recorded which). The chain links TRBV5-5 to TRBJ2-5; no clear D gene. The CDR3 sequence is CASSFSQTQYF. In DNA, the CDR3 is TGTGCCAGCAGCTTCAGTCAGACCCAGTACTTC.